This T cell receptor (beta chain) appears in the sequencing data of a study of blood T cell repertoires in COVID-19. Clones were sequenced by immunoSEQ multiplex PCR, and TCRdb holds only the in-frame ones, with some missing. The sample shows around 60,000 clones, roughly 72% of them seen only once. Losses at the gene ends were 0 bases for V and 0 bases for J; bases not matched to a gene: 11. This CDR3 comprises 21 residues. Germline lookup yields CDR1 SGHTA and CDR2 FQGNSA. The Seattle patients joined while their infection was active and were tracked longitudinally afterward. The origin of this receptor is a woman in her 70s with COVID-19, enrolled during active disease. The rearrangement joins TRBV7-2 to TRBJ2-3, with 14 bases lining up with TRBD2. Sample: peripheral blood. CDR3 bases: TGTGCCAGCAGCTTAGCGAGTCGGACTAGCGGGAGGAGGTGGAGCACAGATACGCAGTATTTT. This translates into CASSLASRTSGRRWSTDTQYF.